These T cell receptor beta chains were read from a single sample in a study of radiotherapy plus CTLA-4 blockade in lung cancer. TCRdb keeps only in-frame clones here, not all; method: immunoSEQ multiplex PCR. The sample lists about 59,000 clones, about 80% seen once, with more than 5.5% in the top ten. The sequencing used peripheral blood, collected from a patient treated with radiotherapy plus ipilimumab. Receptors originate from a human donor with non-small cell lung cancer whose response to radiotherapy plus ipilimumab could not be evaluated. Both conserved end residues are part of each CDR3. Fields, in order: clone size, V gene, D gene, J gene, CDR3 DNA, CDR3 protein. The D gene is left open where the match is weak. The size entry is marked missing in some rows and otherwise reads once, few, many or a size class.

clone size: NA; V gene: TRBV5-4; D gene: TRBD2; J gene: TRBJ2-5; CDR3 DNA: TGTGCCAGCAGCTTGGAACCACTAGCGGGAGGGGGAGAGACCCAGTACTTC; CDR3 protein: CASSLEPLAGGGETQYF
clone size: NA; V gene: TRBV7-2; D gene: TRBD2; J gene: TRBJ2-7; CDR3 DNA: TGTGCCAGCAGCCTCGGACTAGCGGGGTACGAGCAGTACTTC; CDR3 protein: CASSLGLAGYEQYF
clone size: once; V gene: TRBV7-2; D gene: NA; J gene: TRBJ2-3; CDR3 DNA: TGTGCCAGCAGCTTCTCTCCGGCAGATACGCAGTATTTT; CDR3 protein: CASSFSPADTQYF
clone size: NA; V gene: TRBV5-1; D gene: TRBD2; J gene: TRBJ2-5; CDR3 DNA: TGCGCCAGCAGATTAGCGGGAGGGGGTCTCCAAGAGACCCAGTACTTC; CDR3 protein: CASRLAGGGLQETQYF
clone size: NA; V gene: TRBV15; D gene: NA; J gene: TRBJ1-3; CDR3 DNA: TGTGCCACCAGCTCCCGAGGGGGTGGTGGAAACACCATATATTTT; CDR3 protein: CATSSRGGGGNTIYF
clone size: NA; V gene: TRBV19; D gene: TRBD2; J gene: TRBJ2-7; CDR3 DNA: TGTGCCAGTAGCCCCCGGGGCGGGGGGCCCTACGAGCAGTACTTC; CDR3 protein: CASSPRGGGPYEQYF
clone size: NA; V gene: TRBV18; D gene: NA; J gene: TRBJ2-1; CDR3 DNA: TGTGCCAGCTCACCCCCGCCTACGTTCAATGAGCAGTTCTTC; CDR3 protein: CASSPPPTFNEQFF
clone size: NA; V gene: TRBV7-2; D gene: NA; J gene: TRBJ2-7; CDR3 DNA: TGTGCCAGCAGCCAGGACAGCTACGAGCAGTACTTC; CDR3 protein: CASSQDSYEQYF
clone size: once; V gene: TRBV14; D gene: NA; J gene: TRBJ2-1; CDR3 DNA: TGTGCCAGCAGCCAAATGGCGGGGGCCGACAATGAGCAGTTCTTC; CDR3 protein: CASSQMAGADNEQFF
clone size: NA; V gene: TRBV5-1; D gene: NA; J gene: TRBJ2-7; CDR3 DNA: TGCGCCAGCAGCTTGTCCGGGACATACCCCTACGAGCAGTACTTC; CDR3 protein: CASSLSGTYPYEQYF
clone size: NA; V gene: TRBV27; D gene: NA; J gene: TRBJ2-5; CDR3 DNA: TGTGCCAGCAGTTTGAGGGGGAAAGAGACCCAGTACTTC; CDR3 protein: CASSLRGKETQYF
clone size: NA; V gene: TRBV6-4; D gene: TRBD2; J gene: TRBJ2-1; CDR3 DNA: TGTGCCAGCAGCGCCTTAGCGGGACCTTCCTACAATGAGCAGTTCTTC; CDR3 protein: CASSALAGPSYNEQFF
clone size: few; V gene: TRBV5-1; D gene: TRBD2; J gene: TRBJ2-3; CDR3 DNA: TGCGCCAGCAGCCGTACTAGCGGGGTCACAGATACGCAGTATTTT; CDR3 protein: CASSRTSGVTDTQYF
clone size: NA; V gene: TRBV18; D gene: NA; J gene: TRBJ1-5; CDR3 DNA: TGTGCCAGCTCACCACCCGAAGTCCGGCAGCCCCAGCATTTT; CDR3 protein: CASSPPEVRQPQHF
clone size: NA; V gene: TRBV19; D gene: NA; J gene: TRBJ2-3; CDR3 DNA: TGTGCCACCATGGGGGGAGTTCGAGGAGATACGCAGTATTTT; CDR3 protein: CATMGGVRGDTQYF
clone size: NA; V gene: TRBV6-6; D gene: NA; J gene: TRBJ1-3; CDR3 DNA: TGTGCCAGCAGCGACCTTCGCGGGGTTTCTGGAAACACCATATATTTT; CDR3 protein: CASSDLRGVSGNTIYF
clone size: NA; V gene: TRBV5-1; D gene: NA; J gene: TRBJ2-3; CDR3 DNA: TGCGCCAGCAGCTTGGAAGTTTTAGGAGGGGATACGCAGTATTTT; CDR3 protein: CASSLEVLGGDTQYF
clone size: NA; V gene: TRBV5-1; D gene: NA; J gene: TRBJ2-1; CDR3 DNA: TGCGCCAGCAGCTTGGAGAGCTCCTACAATGAGCAGTTCTTC; CDR3 protein: CASSLESSYNEQFF
clone size: NA; V gene: TRBV7-2; D gene: TRBD2; J gene: TRBJ2-3; CDR3 DNA: TGTGCCAGCAGCAGACGACTAGCAGGGGATACGCAGTATTTT; CDR3 protein: CASSRRLAGDTQYF
clone size: NA; V gene: TRBV5-1; D gene: NA; J gene: TRBJ1-1; CDR3 DNA: TGCGCCAGCAGAGAGGGGAACACTGAAGCTTTCTTT; CDR3 protein: CASREGNTEAFF
clone size: NA; V gene: TRBV11-2; D gene: TRBD2; J gene: TRBJ2-1; CDR3 DNA: TGTGCCAGCAGCTCGGGACTAGCGGGCGGGGGCAACAATGAGCAGTTCTTC; CDR3 protein: CASSSGLAGGGNNEQFF
clone size: NA; V gene: TRBV11-2; D gene: NA; J gene: TRBJ2-1; CDR3 DNA: TGTGCCAGCAGCTTAGGAACAGCCCACCTAAACAATGAGCAGTTCTTC; CDR3 protein: CASSLGTAHLNNEQFF
clone size: NA; V gene: TRBV6-4; D gene: NA; J gene: TRBJ1-5; CDR3 DNA: TGTGCCAGCAGCTGGGGCGGAAGAAAGCAGCATTTT; CDR3 protein: CASSWGGRKQHF
clone size: NA; V gene: TRBV28; D gene: TRBD2; J gene: TRBJ2-3; CDR3 DNA: TGTGCCAGCAGTATACTAGGGACTAGCGGGAAAAATACGCAGTATTTT; CDR3 protein: CASSILGTSGKNTQYF
clone size: NA; V gene: TRBV5-4; D gene: TRBD2; J gene: TRBJ2-2; CDR3 DNA: TGTGCCAGCAGCTTGGGCGGGGGGCCAACCGGGGAGCTGTTTTTT; CDR3 protein: CASSLGGGPTGELFF
clone size: once; V gene: TRBV5-5; D gene: NA; J gene: TRBJ2-2; CDR3 DNA: TGTGCCAGCAGCGCCCAGGGGCATGCCGGGGAGCTGTTTTTT; CDR3 protein: CASSAQGHAGELFF
clone size: NA; V gene: TRBV10-3; D gene: NA; J gene: TRBJ2-1; CDR3 DNA: TGTGCCATCACGGAGGGAAGGGCGGAAAATGAGCAGTTCTTC; CDR3 protein: CAITEGRAENEQFF
clone size: once; V gene: TRBV7-6; D gene: TRBD2; J gene: TRBJ2-2; CDR3 DNA: TGTGCCAGCAGGCCGCCTACTAGCGGGGGAACCGGGGAGCTGTTTTTT; CDR3 protein: CASRPPTSGGTGELFF
clone size: NA; V gene: TRBV30; D gene: NA; J gene: TRBJ2-5; CDR3 DNA: TGTGCCTGGAAATGGGGAGGATTACAAGAGACCCAGTACTTC; CDR3 protein: CAWKWGGLQETQYF
clone size: NA; V gene: TRBV18; D gene: NA; J gene: TRBJ2-7; CDR3 DNA: TGTGCCAGCTCACGAATAAGGGGGTCCGGGCTTTCCGAGCAGTACTTC; CDR3 protein: CASSRIRGSGLSEQYF
clone size: NA; V gene: TRBV5-1; D gene: TRBD2; J gene: TRBJ2-1; CDR3 DNA: TGCGCCAGCAGCCAGACTAGCGGGAGTTCTGAGCAGTTCTTC; CDR3 protein: CASSQTSGSSEQFF
clone size: NA; V gene: TRBV2; D gene: TRBD2; J gene: TRBJ2-3; CDR3 DNA: TGTGCCAGCAGTGAAATGGGGGGGGCAGATACGCAGTATTTT; CDR3 protein: CASSEMGGADTQYF
clone size: NA; V gene: TRBV5-1; D gene: TRBD1; J gene: TRBJ2-5; CDR3 DNA: TGCGCCAGCAGCTTGTCCGGAGCCAGGGGGGAGACCCAGTACTTC; CDR3 protein: CASSLSGARGETQYF
clone size: NA; V gene: TRBV10-1; D gene: NA; J gene: TRBJ1-5; CDR3 DNA: TGCGCCAGCAGTGGTGGACTGAATCAGCCCCAGCATTTT; CDR3 protein: CASSGGLNQPQHF
clone size: NA; V gene: TRBV6-1; D gene: TRBD1; J gene: TRBJ1-2; CDR3 DNA: TGTGCCAGCGGATCGGACAGGGGGTACTATGGCTACACCTTC; CDR3 protein: CASGSDRGYYGYTF
clone size: NA; V gene: TRBV28; D gene: TRBD1; J gene: TRBJ2-7; CDR3 DNA: TGTGCCAGCAGTTTAGACAGGGGACCAAGCTCCTACGAGCAGTACTTC; CDR3 protein: CASSLDRGPSSYEQYF
clone size: NA; V gene: TRBV27; D gene: TRBD1; J gene: TRBJ1-1; CDR3 DNA: TGTGCCAGCAGTTTATCGGACAGGGTTAGAGAAGCTTTCTTT; CDR3 protein: CASSLSDRVREAFF
clone size: NA; V gene: TRBV7-9; D gene: TRBD1; J gene: TRBJ1-4; CDR3 DNA: TGTGCCAGCAGCTTACAGGGGGAAGAAAAACTGTTTTTT; CDR3 protein: CASSLQGEEKLFF
clone size: NA; V gene: TRBV7-2; D gene: NA; J gene: TRBJ1-2; CDR3 DNA: TGTGCCAGCAGCCCTACGACAGGATATGGCTACACCTTC; CDR3 protein: CASSPTTGYGYTF
clone size: NA; V gene: TRBV5-1; D gene: NA; J gene: TRBJ2-7; CDR3 DNA: TGCGCCAGCAGCTTGGCGGACAGAGAAAAGCAGTACTTC; CDR3 protein: CASSLADREKQYF
clone size: NA; V gene: TRBV28; D gene: NA; J gene: TRBJ2-3; CDR3 DNA: TGTGCCAGCAGTTTCCCCCTTTCTAGCACAGATACGCAGTATTTT; CDR3 protein: CASSFPLSSTDTQYF
clone size: once; V gene: TRBV7-2; D gene: TRBD1; J gene: TRBJ1-3; CDR3 DNA: TGTGCCAGCAGCTCGGGACAGGGGGCGCTTGGAAACACCATATATTTT; CDR3 protein: CASSSGQGALGNTIYF
clone size: once; V gene: TRBV4-3; D gene: NA; J gene: TRBJ1-5; CDR3 DNA: TGCGCCAGCAGCCCCTGGACAGACAATCAGCCCCAGCATTTT; CDR3 protein: CASSPWTDNQPQHF
clone size: NA; V gene: TRBV7-9; D gene: TRBD2; J gene: TRBJ2-1; CDR3 DNA: TGTGCCAGCAGCTTAGTAATGGGGACTAGCGGGATGTATGAGCAGTTCTTC; CDR3 protein: CASSLVMGTSGMYEQFF